This entry lists 26 T cell receptor beta chains sequenced from one sample in a study of OX40 agonist ivuxolimab in advanced cancers. The protocol used for the library was the immunoSEQ multiplex PCR assay. In TCRdb, the immuneACCESS table is reduced to in-frame sequences with V and J assigned. These tables do not hold every clone; where another copy was compared, an unresolved V gene accounts for under half, and the others remain unexplained. The sample contains over 9,000 clones, 81% of them found a single time. The ten largest clones add up to over 11% of the sample. The sequenced sample was CD4+ or CD8+ T cells sorted from blood, obtained in a trial of the OX40 agonist ivuxolimab. The receptors were sampled from an adult with an advanced solid tumor such as melanoma, head and neck, liver or kidney cancer.

This clone was picked up one time. The chain combines TRBV6-6 with TRBJ2-4; the D is unclear. Per the germline V gene, CDR1 is MNHNY and CDR2 is SVGAGI (reference sequence). The V end was cut by 8 bases, the J end by 1 base, with 9 bases between. The CDR3 runs to 13 residues. CDR3 loop: CASQNPAKNIQYF. CDR3 nucleotide sequence: TGTGCCAGCCAGAATCCGGCCAAAAACATTCAGTACTTC.

The genes are TRBV13 and TRBJ1-2; TRBD1 matches 7 bases. The germline V gene encodes CDR1 PRHDT and CDR2 FYEKMQ (reference sequence). Germline trimming cut 0 bases from V and 4 bases from J; bases unmatched to any gene: 2. The CDR3 is made up of 14 amino acids. The CDR3 here is CASSLGQGVYGYTF. In nucleotides, the CDR3 is TGTGCCAGCAGCTTAGGGCAGGGGGTCTATGGCTACACCTTC.

The rearrangement joins TRBV6-1 to TRBJ2-1, with 9 nucleotides matching TRBD2. Germline V gives CDR1 MNHNS, CDR2 SASEGT. V trimming: 5 bases; J trimming: 8 bases; junction bases outside the gene matches: 7. The CDR3 spans 14 residues. The CDR3 sequence: CASSLLAGVDEQFF. CDR3 DNA: TGTGCCAGCAGTCTGTTAGCGGGAGTGGATGAGCAGTTCTTC.

This chain links TRBV7-2 with TRBJ2-2, with 8 bases matching TRBD2. The CDR3 consists of 16 residues. Germline lookup yields CDR1 SGHTA and CDR2 FQGNSA. Trimming took 5 bases from V and 1 from J; bases not matched to a gene: 6. The CDR3 loop is CASSRRGGQNTGELFF. The CDR3 coding sequence is TGTGCCAGCAGCCGTCGGGGGGGGCAGAACACCGGGGAGCTGTTTTTT.

This chain uses TRBV12-5 with TRBJ2-1; TRBD1 matches at 8 bases. The CDR3 runs to 17 residues. Germline CDR1 and CDR2: LGHNT and FRNRAP. V gave up 6 bases and J gave up 2 bases; unmatched junction bases: 12. The CDR3 reads CASGPNSGTGPYNEQFF. Here the CDR3 DNA reads TGTGCTAGTGGACCCAACTCCGGGACAGGTCCCTACAATGAGCAGTTCTTC.

The chain links TRBV7-2 to TRBJ2-7; TRBD2 might be the D (5 bases). Germline CDR1 reads SGHTA; CDR2 reads FQGNSA. The CDR3 is 15 amino acids. The V gene lost 5 bases and the J gene lost 6 bases, with 20 bases spanning the gap. The CDR3 reads CASSATGAAHTEQYF. CDR3 in DNA: TGTGCCAGCAGCGCCACCGGAGCGGCCCACACCGAGCAGTACTTC.

The chain employs TRBV19 and TRBJ2-7; D possibly corresponds to TRBD1 (5 bases). V was cut by 3 bases and J by 3 bases, with 12 bases left in between. This CDR3 comprises 14 residues. CDR1 and CDR2 from the germline V gene are LNHDA and SQIVND (reference sequence). The chain's CDR3 is CASSIRGRDYEQYF. The CDR3, as DNA: TGTGCCAGTAGTATTCGTGGCAGGGACTACGAGCAGTACTTC.

This chain uses TRBV4-2 with TRBJ1-1; D remains unclear. V was cut by 0 bases and J by 1 base, with 9 bases left in between. This CDR3 has 15 residues. CDR1 is LGHNA, CDR2 YNFKEQ, per germline. The CDR3 region is CASSQDEDPNTEAFF. Here the CDR3 DNA reads TGTGCCAGCAGCCAAGATGAGGATCCGAACACTGAAGCTTTCTTT.

This chain joins TRBV27 and TRBJ2-1; D tentatively fits TRBD1 or TRBD2 (5 bases each). The V gene's germline CDR1 is MNHEY and CDR2 SMNVEV (reference sequence). The ends were cut back, 7 bases at V and 4 bases at J, with 14 bases in the middle. The CDR3 runs to 14 residues. This CDR3 reads CASTRGGQYNEQFF. CDR3 sequence (DNA): TGTGCCAGCACCCGGGGCGGCCAATACAATGAGCAGTTCTTC.

The rearrangement uses TRBV19 and TRBJ1-1, with a tentative D call TRBD1 (5 bases). The V gene lost 3 bases and the J gene lost 0 bases, with 11 bases spanning the gap. This CDR3 region has 15 residues. Germline V gives CDR1 LNHDA, CDR2 SQIVND (reference sequence). CDR3 DNA: TGTGCCAGTAGTATTAGCGTGACAGTGAACACTGAAGCTTTCTTT. Translated, it gives CASSISVTVNTEAFF.

This clone is deemed medium-sized. The chain recombines TRBV12-5 with TRBJ2-7; TRBD2 might be the D (5 bases). Trimming shortened V by 1 base and J by 3 bases, and 16 bases separated the two germline ends. This CDR3 is built from 16 residues. Germline-derived CDR1 and CDR2 are LGHNT and FRNRAP. The CDR3 here is CASGLATTLRDYEQYF. CDR3 DNA sequence: TGTGCTAGTGGTTTGGCGACTACCCTCCGGGACTACGAGCAGTACTTC. Complete variable domain (other parts from reference TRBV12-5 and TRBJ2-7): DARVTQTPRHKVTEMGQEVTMRCQPILGHNTVFWYRQTMMQGLELLAYFRNRAPLDDSGMPKDRFSAEMPDATLATLKIQPSEPRDSAVYFCASGLATTLRDYEQYFGPGTRLTVT.

This clone was observed once. The rearrangement uses TRBV12-5 and TRBJ2-7, with a weak D call TRBD1 (5 bases). Trimming took off 5 bases at V and 1 base at J, with 9 bases between the two ends. The CDR3 loop spans 13 amino acids. Germline CDR1 LGHNT, CDR2 FRNRAP. The CDR3 nucleotides read TGTGCTAGTGGTATGACAGTTTCCTACGAGCAGTACTTC. This encodes CASGMTVSYEQYF. The entire variable domain, with the rest obtained from reference TRBV12-5 and TRBJ2-7, is as follows: DARVTQTPRHKVTEMGQEVTMRCQPILGHNTVFWYRQTMMQGLELLAYFRNRAPLDDSGMPKDRFSAEMPDATLATLKIQPSEPRDSAVYFCASGMTVSYEQYFGPGTRLTVT.

The chain uses TRBV27 and TRBJ2-7; maybe TRBD1 (5 bases). In germline, CDR1 is MNHEY, CDR2 SMNVEV (reference sequence). The CDR3 extends over 11 amino acids. V lost 8 bases and J 6 bases, leaving 11 bases between the germline ends. CDR3 bases: TGTGCCAGCGGAAGGGGCCGCGAGCAGTACTTC. It translates to CASGRGREQYF.

This chain connects TRBV6-1 to TRBJ1-4, with D possibly being TRBD1 (6 bases). The length of the CDR3 is 15 residues. Germline CDR1 is MNHNS and CDR2 is SASEGT. V was pared by 8 bases and J by 4 bases, with 17 bases between. CDR3 sequence: CASVDWTEFNEKLFF. CDR3 nucleotide sequence: TGTGCCAGCGTCGACTGGACAGAGTTTAATGAAAAACTGTTTTTT.

V usage is TRBV6-1 and J usage is TRBJ1-3, with no clear D. The CDR3 is made up of 13 amino acids. Trimming removed 2 bases from V and 0 bases from J, with 2 bases in between. The germline V gene has CDR1 MNHNS and CDR2 SASEGT. The CDR3 coding sequence is TGTGCCAGCAGTGAACTCTCTGGAAACACCATATATTTT. This sequence encodes CASSELSGNTIYF.

The chain uses TRBV19 and TRBJ1-1; D perhaps matches TRBD1 (5 bases). The CDR3 is 16 residues long. CDR1 LNHDA and CDR2 SQIVND come from the germline V gene (reference sequence). V dropped 5 bases and J dropped 3 bases, with 19 bases sitting between them. The CDR3 DNA sequence: TGTGCCAGTAGTGGGTGGGACGCCGGAGGAGACACTGAAGCTTTCTTT. Translating it yields CASSGWDAGGDTEAFF.

The chain combines TRBV27 with TRBJ2-3; a weak D match, TRBD1 (5 bases). Trimming cost V 5 bases and J 3 bases, with 6 bases left between them. Per germline, CDR1 MNHEY and CDR2 SMNVEV (reference sequence). The CDR3 loop spans 12 amino acids. In DNA form, the CDR3 reads TGTGCCAGCAGTCAGGGTACAGATACGCAGTATTTT. Its translation is CASSQGTDTQYF.

The chain combines TRBV2 with TRBJ2-7; 14 positions agree with TRBD2. This CDR3 has 17 amino acids. Germline V gene lookup returns CDR1 SNHLY and CDR2 FYNNEI. V lost 6 bases, J lost 0 bases, and 7 bases stayed unmatched. The CDR3 DNA is TGTGCCAGCAGGGGACCGGGACTAGCGGGGGACTCCTACGAGCAGTACTTC. Its translation: CASRGPGLAGDSYEQYF. Drawing the rest from reference TRBV2 and TRBJ2-7, the complete variable domain is EPEVTQTPSHQVTQMGQEVILRCVPISNHLYFYWYRQILGQKVEFLVSFYNNEISEKSEIFDDQFSVERPDGSNFTLKIRSTKLEDSAMYFCASRGPGLAGDSYEQYFGPGTRLTVT.

This clone has a handful of counts. This chain connects TRBV7-9 to TRBJ1-1; the match to TRBD1 covers 8 bases. Trimming removed 6 bases from V and 3 bases from J; junction bases left unmatched: 15. This CDR3 is 17 amino acids long. Germline CDR1 and CDR2: SEHNR and FQNEAQ (reference sequence). CDR3 loop: CASSSRGQASGDTEAFF. The CDR3 region has the DNA TGTGCCAGCAGTTCCAGGGGACAGGCGTCTGGGGACACTGAAGCTTTCTTT. Combining the CDR3 with reference TRBV7-9 and TRBJ1-1 gives the whole variable domain DTGVSQNPRHKITKRGQNVTFRCDPISEHNRLYWYRQTLGQGPEFLTYFQNEAQLEKSRLLSDRFSAERPKGSFSTLEIQRTEQGDSAMYLCASSSRGQASGDTEAFFGQGTRLTVV.

The V gene is TRBV6-5, the J gene TRBJ2-3, with D unresolved. The CDR3 sequence is 11 residues long. Germline loops: CDR1 MNHEY, CDR2 SVGAGI. V was clipped by 9 bases and J by 4 bases, with 8 bases between them. The CDR3 DNA sequence: TGTGCCAGTAGCCACGCAGATACGCAGTATTTT. Its protein product is CASSHADTQYF.

J is TRBJ2-7 and V is TRBV6-5; the D gene is possibly TRBD1 (5 bases). CDR3 size: 14 residues. Germline loops: CDR1 MNHEY, CDR2 SVGAGI. V was cut by 0 bases and J by 1 base, with 7 bases left in between. Written as DNA, the CDR3 is TGTGCCAGCAGTTACTCGACAGATTCCTACGAGCAGTACTTC. This codes for CASSYSTDSYEQYF.

In this sample, this clone turned up a few times. The rearrangement joins TRBV7-9 to TRBJ1-4; weak D call: TRBD1 (6 bases). Germline CDR1 reads SEHNR; CDR2 reads FQNEAQ (reference sequence). This CDR3 has 14 amino acids. The V gene lost 5 bases and the J gene lost 1 base, with 8 bases spanning the gap. The DNA of the CDR3 is TGTGCCAGCAGCCTCAGGGGAACTAATGAAAAACTGTTTTTT. Its translation: CASSLRGTNEKLFF.

The J gene is TRBJ1-1, the V gene TRBV6-1; TRBD1 aligns across 7 bases. This CDR3 region has 12 residues. The J segment lost 2 bases and the V segment lost 8 bases, leaving 2 bases of the junction unmatched. Germline V CDR1 and CDR2: MNHNS, SASEGT. Here the CDR3 reads CASHRGNTEAFF. The CDR3 nucleotides are TGTGCCAGCCACAGGGGAAACACTGAAGCTTTCTTT.

This chain uses TRBV7-2 with TRBJ2-1, with D possibly TRBD2 on 6 matching bases. V was pared by 5 bases and J by 16 bases, with 15 bases between. CDR1 is SGHTA, CDR2 FQGNSA, per germline. The CDR3 sequence is 11 residues long. This chain's CDR3 is CASSLRGTRFF. The CDR3 bases are TGTGCCAGCAGCCTTCGAGGGACTCGCTTCTTC.

The V gene is TRBV27, the J gene TRBJ2-2; D not certain. The CDR3 is 11 residues long. With 8 bases removed from V and 5 bases from J, the gap between germline ends came to 6 bases. Looked up from germline, CDR1 is MNHEY and CDR2 is SMNVEV (reference sequence). CDR3 in DNA: TGTGCCAGCTACAGTACCGGGGAGCTGTTTTTT. Translating gives CASYSTGELFF.

The chain couples TRBV19 to TRBJ2-5, with TRBD1 identical over 8 bases. V lost 3 bases, J lost 7 bases, and 10 bases stayed unmatched. Germline V CDR1 and CDR2: LNHDA, SQIVND (reference sequence). This CDR3 spans 15 amino acids. CDR3 DNA sequence: TGTGCCAGTAGTATCGGACAGGGCTTCGAAGGGACCCAGTACTTC. As protein: CASSIGQGFEGTQYF.